This TCR beta chain was documented in a study of blood T cell repertoires in COVID-19. Study-level information: Sites in the United States, Italy and Spain provided acute and convalescent COVID-19 samples. Sources were T cells, B-cell-depleted T cells, or PBMCs; the material itself was cDNA or gDNA.

In the study's own analysis: The assay estimated nucleated cells by amplifying reference gene primers. Measured with immunoSEQ multiplex PCR; TCRdb has only the in-frame clones, and not every one. V, J and clone size are taken as reported in that table, and D and trimming were inferred from the DNA itself. The sample lists 85,000 to 130,000 clones; over 75% were seen once. V dropped 4 bases and J dropped 2 bases, with 12 bases sitting between them. This CDR3 spans 14 amino acids. CDR1 is SGHRS, CDR2 YFSETQ, per germline. V usage is TRBV5-1 and J usage is TRBJ2-5, with a tentative D call TRBD1 (8 bases). The TCR comes from a human donor in a cohort sampled during active COVID-19. Source material: peripheral blood. This CDR3 is CASSGGDRQETQYF. The CDR3 DNA reads as TGCGCCAGCAGCGGGGGGGACAGGCAAGAGACCCAGTACTTC.